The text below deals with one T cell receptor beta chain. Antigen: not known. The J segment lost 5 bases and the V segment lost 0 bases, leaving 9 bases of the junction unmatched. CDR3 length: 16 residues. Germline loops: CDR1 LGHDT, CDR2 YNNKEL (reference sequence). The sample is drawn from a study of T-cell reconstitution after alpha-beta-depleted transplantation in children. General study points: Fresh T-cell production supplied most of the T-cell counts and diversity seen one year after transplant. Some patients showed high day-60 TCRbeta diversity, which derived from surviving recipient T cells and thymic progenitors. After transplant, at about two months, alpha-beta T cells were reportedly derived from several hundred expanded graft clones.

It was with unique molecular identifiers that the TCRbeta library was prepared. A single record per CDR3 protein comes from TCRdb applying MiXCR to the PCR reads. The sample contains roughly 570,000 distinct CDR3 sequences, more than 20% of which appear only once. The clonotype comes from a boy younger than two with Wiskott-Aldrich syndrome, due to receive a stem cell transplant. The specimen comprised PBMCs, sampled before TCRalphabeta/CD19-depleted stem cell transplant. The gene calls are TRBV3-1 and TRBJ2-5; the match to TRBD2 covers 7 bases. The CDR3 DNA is TGTGCCAGCAGCCAAGATCGCGGGAGTGGGTACGAGACCCAGTACTTC. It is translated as CASSQDRGSGYETQYF.